This TCR beta chain originates from a study of PD-1 blockade in classical Hodgkin lymphoma. With 2 bases removed from V and 6 bases from J, the gap between germline ends came to 11 bases. The CDR3 length is 14 residues. Germline assignment: CDR1 MDHEN and CDR2 SYDVKM. Assay used: immunoSEQ multiplex PCR; TCRdb lists only in-frame clones, some missing. The repertoire consists of about 36,000 clones, with around 63% occurring once and the leading ten covering approximately 14%. Overall study findings and caveats: Exclusion applied to patients who initiated nivolumab less than 1 year following ASCT. Relapsed/refractory patients reportedly had the lowest baseline TCR diversity, below newly diagnosed patients, who were below healthy donors.

Points on this clone: Its antigen is not known.

Patients all relapsed after autologous stem cell transplantation, and there was variation in brentuximab vedotin exposure. The sample consisted of peripheral blood mononuclear cells (PBMCs), taken before the second cycle of nivolumab. The chain employs TRBV28 and TRBJ2-1; D gene ambiguous. The sequence was obtained from a human donor with classical Hodgkin lymphoma. The CDR3 DNA follows: TGTGCCAGCAGTTTACTGGGTAGGTTCAATGAGCAGTTCTTC. Encoded protein: CASSLLGRFNEQFF.